Given below is one TCR beta chain in context. Its antigen is undetermined. The observed sequence ends 3 residues before the CDR3 terminus, with the missing tail filled in from the germline J gene. Germline loops: CDR1 GTSNPN, CDR2 SVGIG (reference sequence). The CDR3 sequence is 13 residues long. V dropped 2 bases and J dropped 4 bases, with 11 bases sitting between them. These data come from a study of T cells in women clearing cervical HPV infection. Study overall: Case blood was drawn when the lesion was first found; control blood after infection became undetectable.

Study conclusions and caveats: CIN3+ cases had significantly higher TCR repertoire richness than controls, but evenness did not differ. Controls had more TRBV6-7 (about 0.16%) than cases (about 0.11%).

TCRdb's table, derived via immunoSEQ multiplex PCR, lists solely in-frame clones and lacks some. This sample's clone table lists about 30,000 clones. The clonotype comes from a woman aged 18 to 75 with a cervical HPV16 infection that either progressed to CIN3+ or cleared (not recorded which). The sequencing input was blood buffy coat. This chain uses TRBV30 with TRBJ1-2; D not resolved. The CDR3 loop reads CAWSFLTGYGYTF. The sequenced part of the CDR3 DNA is TGTGCCTGGAGTTTTCTCACGGGCTATGGC. Based on the CDR3 plus reference TRBV30 and TRBJ1-2, the full variable domain is SQTIHQWPATLVQPVGSPLSLECTVEGTSNPNLYWYRQAAGRGLQLLFYSVGIGQISSEVPQNLSASRPQDRQFILSSKKLLLSDSGFYLCAWSFLTGYGYTFGSGTRLTVV.